This T cell receptor (beta chain) was captured in a study of T cells in localized non-small cell lung cancer (dated by TCRdb to 2019 to 2021). Some background on the complete study: The study examined T cell repertoires in approximately 240 patients with early-stage NSCLC and compared tumors with uninvolved tumor-adjacent lungs. The mean age of the NSCLC patients was around 65 years, with 120 to 150 men and 107 women. The cohort was made up of hundreds of treatment-naive NSCLC patients whose localized lung tumors had been resected. Results and caveats for the whole study, not just this receptor: Of the top 100 tumor clones, a median of 57 were detected in paired uninvolved adjacent lung; approximately 28 were also among that lung's top 100. Higher T cell density in blood was associated with longer overall survival, whereas higher clonality in adjacent lung was associated with shorter survival. Uninvolved tumor-adjacent lung showed the highest T cell clonality, higher than tumor, which suggests more focused antigenic responses in the uninvolved tumor-adjacent lung. Because the study design was exploratory, TCR variables were selected using unadjusted p-values without false-discovery rate correction. Because multi-region sequencing of the tumors was not done, intratumor heterogeneity could not be ruled out.

Counted from cysteine to phenylalanine, this CDR3 has 14 amino acids. CDR3 DNA only is kept here, 42 bases in frame from base 1. From a lookup of the germline V gene, CDR1 and CDR2 are SGHNT and YENEEA. V loses 5 bases of germline sequence and J loses 5 bases, and the interval between the two ends is 14 bases. Concerning this clone itself: Its target antigen remains unknown. No much larger clone exists at a distance of one base, and base qualities are not known.

TCR beta CDR3 regions were sequenced from DNA using the immunoSEQ Assay. From the authors' description of their analysis: To compute T cell density, TCR beta template counts were normalized to usable DNA, which was estimated by amplifying housekeeping genes. Richness was estimated using the preseqR package, with extrapolation to 400,000 templates for PBMC samples and to 120,000 templates for tissue samples. Clonality was defined as one minus Pielou's evenness. To identify tissue-enriched TCRs, differential abundance testing was run on productive amino-acid clonotypes with a minimum total count of 5 and an alpha of 0.1. The Jaccard Index and the Morisita Overlap Index were used to quantify repertoire overlap between compartments. TCR beta CDR3s were clustered by GLIPH together with public tetramer-defined viral CDR3s, and at least three viral sequences plus V-gene enrichment were required for viral motifs. TCRdb provides this immuneACCESS table in a form limited to in-frame rearrangements. Some clones are lacking; in checked studies, under half of them reflect an unresolved V gene, and why the rest are absent is not known. The V and J calls and clone size are taken from that table; D and trimming were inferred from the DNA. The sample records around 2,000 clones, about a fifth of which are singletons. Around 21% of the sample is in the top ten clones.

At diagnosis, tumor, uninvolved tumor-adjacent lung and peripheral blood were collected and then preserved as a mix of FFPE and fresh-frozen material. The starting material was lung tumor tissue, obtained before any cancer treatment. This receptor was identified in an older male donor with stage II lung adenocarcinoma. The chain uses TRBV11-3 and TRBJ2-3; matching of 6 bases hints at TRBD2 as the D gene. The CDR3 protein: CASSRLGLQDTQYF. The sequenced DNA: TGTGCCAGCAGCCGGTTGGGACTTCAAGATACGCAGTATTTT.